Included here is one T cell receptor beta chain sequence, with context. This clonotype was seen many times. Its antigen is unknown. No qualities accompany the bases; no much larger clone lies one base away. These data come from a study of T cell repertoires in cytomegalovirus infection (dated 2019 in TCRdb). For the wider study: Because public TCR beta signatures pointed to carriage of CMV infection together with the matching HLA type, the HLA type of each donor mattered for the analysis.

Study-wide findings and limitations: In the ex vivo response, HLA-C-restricted CMV-specific TCR beta clonotypes were dominant, and in two of eight donors the single most frequent clonotype came from this HLA-C-restricted group. In both this cohort and an independent cohort of over 350 donors, the cumulative frequency of public TCR beta family members distinguished carriers of CMV infection plus the relevant HLA type.

V is pared back by 5 bases and J by 1 base, with 11 bases lying between the germline termini. From cysteine to phenylalanine, the CDR3 is 14 amino acids long. The kept DNA is CDR3 alone, 42 bases in frame from the first base. Sequences MNHEY (CDR1) and SVGEGT (CDR2) are obtained from the germline V gene. TCRdb shows the sequencer as Illumina HiSeq 1500. TCRdb reprocessing: public reads trimmed at Q25 with fastp, clones called with MiXCR, in-frame beta chains kept. Each CDR3 protein appears once, grouped with its most common genes and DNA. The sample table records hundreds of thousands of distinct CDR3 sequences; about 24% of these occur just once. The ten largest clones add up to around 8% of the sample.

The sequence links TRBV6-2 or TRBV6-3 to TRBJ1-1; the D gene is possibly TRBD1, with 6 bases matching. The sequencing sample was made of CD8+ T cells from PBMCs. The sequence derives from a human donor in good health (CMV status not recorded). Some clones in this sample may be carry-over from other donors' samples. The DNA is TGTGCCAGCAGTAATAGGGGGTGGAACACTGAAGCTTTCTTT. Its amino acids are CASSNRGWNTEAFF.